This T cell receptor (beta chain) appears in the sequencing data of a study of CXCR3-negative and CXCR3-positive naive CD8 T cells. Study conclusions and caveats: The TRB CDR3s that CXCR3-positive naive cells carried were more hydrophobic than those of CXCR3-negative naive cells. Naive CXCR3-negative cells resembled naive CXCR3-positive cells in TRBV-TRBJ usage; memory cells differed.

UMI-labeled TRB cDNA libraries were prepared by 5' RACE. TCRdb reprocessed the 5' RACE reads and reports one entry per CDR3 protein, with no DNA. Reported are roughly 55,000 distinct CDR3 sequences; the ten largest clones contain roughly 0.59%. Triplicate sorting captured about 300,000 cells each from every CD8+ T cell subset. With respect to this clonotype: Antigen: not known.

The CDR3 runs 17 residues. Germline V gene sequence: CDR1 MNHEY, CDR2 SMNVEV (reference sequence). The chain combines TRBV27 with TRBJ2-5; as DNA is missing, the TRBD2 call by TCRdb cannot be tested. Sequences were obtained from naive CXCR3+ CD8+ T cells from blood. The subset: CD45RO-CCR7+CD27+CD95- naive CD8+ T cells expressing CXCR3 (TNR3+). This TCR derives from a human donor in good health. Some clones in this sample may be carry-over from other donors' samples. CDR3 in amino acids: CASSLLAGGLMGETQYF.